This T cell receptor (beta chain) originates from a study of T-cell reconstitution after alpha-beta-depleted transplantation in children. A note on this clonotype: Antigen unknown.

General study points: Expanded clones from the graft, numbering several hundred, reportedly supplied alpha-beta T cells about two months after transplant. From surviving recipient T cells and thymic progenitors came the high day-60 TCRbeta diversity observed in some patients. Among T cells one year after transplant, newly produced cells accounted for most counts and diversity.

Germline values: CDR1 MNHEY, CDR2 SVGEGT. With 2 bases removed from V and 6 bases from J, the gap between germline ends came to 11 bases. This CDR3 has 14 residues. TCRbeta library construction was performed incorporating unique molecular identifiers. Using its own MiXCR run on the PCR reads, TCRdb lists one record per CDR3 protein. The sample shows about 980,000 distinct CDR3 sequences, about 29% of them seen only once. J is TRBJ2-1 and V is TRBV6-2 or TRBV6-3; tentatively, D is TRBD1 or TRBD2 (5 bases each). This sequence originates from a boy under two years old who had a stem cell transplant for SCID, so the T cells may come from the graft donor. Material: PBMCs, mostly from graft donor cells, obtained 360 days after TCRalphabeta/CD19-depleted stem cell transplant. The CDR3 nucleotides read TGTGCCAGCAGTTACGGGACCCTAAGCAATGAGCAGTTCTTC. Translated, it gives CASSYGTLSNEQFF.